One sample yielded the 28 T cell receptor beta chains listed below, sequenced in a study of human T cells and chemical hapten exposure. MiXCR was run by TCRdb on the RACE reads, yielding one entry per CDR3 protein. The sample carries approximately 320,000 distinct CDR3 sequences, around 5.5% recorded once. As for time point: pre-sensitization, week 0. This sample's treatment: therapeutic diphenylcyclopropenone sensitization with weekly scalp DPC. Sequencing was performed on whole blood, taken in connection with sensitization to the hapten diphenylcyclopropenone (DPC). Receptors originate from a woman between 18 and 29 years old with alopecia areata. Some clones in this sample may be carry-over from other donors' samples.

Only a few counts were recorded for this clonotype. The gene calls are TRBV24-1 and TRBJ1-2; 7 bases match TRBD1. The CDR3 consists of 15 residues. Germline V lookup: CDR1 KGHDR, CDR2 SFDVKD. After removal of 3 bases from V and 3 bases from J, the junction contained 6 bases not matched to a gene. The DNA for the CDR3 is TGTGCCACCAGTGATCCTAGCGGGACAGACTATGGCTACACCTTC. Translated, it gives CATSDPSGTDYGYTF.

This clonotype was recorded at least ten times. This rearrangement joins TRBV28 to TRBJ1-6; 7 nucleotides agree with TRBD1. With V trimmed by 6 bases and J by 10 bases, 9 bases remained unmatched. This CDR3 is 14 amino acids long. CDR1 and CDR2 (germline): MDHEN, SYDVKM. As DNA, the CDR3 is TGTGCCAGCAGCGTACCGGGACAGAGATCACCCCTCCACTTT. It is translated as CASSVPGQRSPLHF.

There are many counts of this clonotype. This chain uses TRBV12-3 or TRBV12-4 with TRBJ2-3; 8 nucleotides align to TRBD2. Trimming removed 7 bases from V and 6 bases from J; junction bases left unmatched: 30. CDR3 length: 21 residues. CDR3 sequence (DNA): TGTGCCAGCAATCGCCGAGGCAAAGACCGCGCGGGGGGCCCGGGAGGGGATACGCAGTATTTT. This gives the protein CASNRRGKDRAGGPGGDTQYF.

This clonotype was observed many times. The J gene is TRBJ2-7, the V gene TRBV12-3 or TRBV12-4; 9 nucleotides line up with TRBD2. The CDR3 length is 16 residues. J was trimmed by 6 bases and V by 0 bases; bases with no gene match: 9. The CDR3 sequence is CASSLARTSEYFEQYF. CDR3 in DNA: TGTGCCAGCAGTTTAGCCAGGACTAGCGAATATTTCGAGCAGTACTTC.

This chain connects TRBV28 to TRBJ1-6; D is ambiguous. The CDR3 is made up of 16 amino acids. V lost 2 bases, J lost 9 bases, and 17 bases lay in between. The germline CDR1 and CDR2 sequences are MDHEN and SYDVKM. The CDR3 DNA follows: TGTGCCAGCAGTTTACCCCCGACGGCGCCGGCTTCACCCCTCCACTTT. It yields the protein CASSLPPTAPASPLHF.

This clonotype has a count of ten or more. V usage is TRBV15 and J usage is TRBJ1-1, with D unresolved. Germline V gene sequence: CDR1 LNHNV, CDR2 YYDKDF (reference sequence). Deletions cut 0 bases from V and 8 bases from J, with 13 bases between. The CDR3 is 14 residues long. CDR3 bases: TGTGCCACCAGCAGAGATCGTGAGGAAGACGAAGCTTTCTTT. The encoded protein is CATSRDREEDEAFF.

To note about this clonotype: One base away lies a much larger clone, so this may be a sequencing read error. V gene TRBV6-5 combines with J gene TRBJ2-3; D is possibly TRBD1 or TRBD2 (5 bases each). CDR3 length: 13 amino acids. Germline V gives CDR1 MNHEY, CDR2 SVGAGI. CDR3 sequence: CATGYGMTETQYF. The CDR3 region has the DNA TGTGCCACCGGTTACGGGATGACAGAAACGCAGTATTTT.

The V and J genes are TRBV12-3 or TRBV12-4 and TRBJ2-7, with TRBD1 identical over 7 bases. Trimming at V came to 3 bases and at J to 6 bases, leaving 17 bases not matched to a gene. The CDR3 is 17 amino acids. The CDR3 coding sequence is TGTGCCAGCAGTTTCCCCCCGGGAAGGGGGCCCTCCCGCGAGCAGTACTTC. This gives the protein CASSFPPGRGPSREQYF.

The chain carries TRBV7-3 and TRBJ2-7; a weak D match, TRBD1 (6 bases). Per the germline V gene, CDR1 is SGHTA and CDR2 is FQGTGA. The ends were cut back, 1 base at V and 6 bases at J, with 19 bases in the middle. The CDR3 sequence is 16 residues long. CDR3 amino acids: CASSLSGTGSGLEQYF. The CDR3 nucleotides are TGTGCCAGCAGCTTAAGCGGTACAGGGTCAGGTCTCGAGCAGTACTTC.

This clonotype appeared many times. V is TRBV12-3 or TRBV12-4 and J is TRBJ2-4; TRBD1 agrees at 7 bases. V lost 4 bases to trimming and J lost 3 bases; unmatched junction nucleotides: 6. There are 15 residues in the CDR3. CDR3 bases: TGTGCCAGCAGTTCCTACAGGGGAGACAAAAACATTCAGTACTTC. This encodes CASSSYRGDKNIQYF.

This clonotype was counted a few times. The rearrangement joins TRBV28 to TRBJ2-7, with 8 bases identical to TRBD2. The CDR3 extends over 12 amino acids. With 5 bases clipped from V and 10 bases from J, the junction kept 7 bases outside the gene matches. CDR1 and CDR2 (germline): MDHEN, SYDVKM. For the CDR3, the DNA is TGTGCCAGCAGTCCGATCGGGGGGGTACAGTACTTC. Translation: CASSPIGGVQYF.

The table lists this clonotype with many counts. The CDR3 DNA reads as TGCGCCAGCAGCCCGACAGGGGGCCAAGAGACCCAGTACTTC. Its protein product is CASSPTGGQETQYF. The chain combines TRBV5-1 with TRBJ2-5; 9 bases line up with TRBD1. Germline CDR1 is SGHRS and CDR2 is YFSETQ. The CDR3 has 14 amino acids. Trimming took 4 bases from V and 1 from J; bases not matched to a gene: 2.

There are many counts of this clonotype. The chain joins TRBV5-1 to TRBJ2-1; a possible D gene is TRBD2 (6 bases). In germline, CDR1 is SGHRS, CDR2 YFSETQ. V dropped 3 bases and J dropped 1 base, with 17 bases sitting between them. There are 17 residues in the CDR3. The DNA for the CDR3 is TGCGCCAGCAGCTACCTCCCGACTAGTAAATCCTACAATGAGCAGTTCTTC. Translating gives CASSYLPTSKSYNEQFF.

This clonotype has a handful of counts. The chain links TRBV7-9 to TRBJ2-3, with D perhaps being TRBD1 or TRBD2 (5 bases each). Trimming took 4 bases from V and 2 from J, leaving 16 bases between them. From germline, CDR1 is SEHNR and CDR2 FQNEAQ (reference sequence). The CDR3 has 16 amino acids. The CDR3 loop is CASSSGTGSFTDTQYF. CDR3 in DNA: TGTGCCAGCAGCTCCGGGACGGGGAGCTTCACAGATACGCAGTATTTT.

This chain links TRBV18 with TRBJ1-1; D is perhaps TRBD1 (5 bases). CDR3 length equals 17 residues. V gave up 5 bases and J gave up 1 base, with 20 bases separating them. Germline assignment: CDR1 KGHSH and CDR2 LQKENI. The CDR3 loop reads CASSKIQPGTANTEAFF. The CDR3 nucleotides are TGTGCCAGCTCAAAGATTCAACCCGGGACCGCGAACACTGAAGCTTTCTTT.

This clonotype was seen a handful of times. The chain couples TRBV29-1 to TRBJ2-1, with D possibly being TRBD1 (6 bases). Deletions cut 5 bases from V and 5 bases from J, with 22 bases between. The length of the CDR3 is 16 residues. The germline V gene has CDR1 SQVTM and CDR2 ANQGSEA. CDR3 amino acids: CSVPGVEYEADNEQFF. DNA for the CDR3: TGCAGCGTTCCAGGGGTCGAGTATGAGGCAGACAATGAGCAGTTCTTC.

The rearrangement links TRBV5-6 to TRBJ1-6; D remains unclear. CDR3 size: 15 residues. Germline-derived CDR1 and CDR2 are SGHDT and YYEEEE. With 4 bases removed from V and 10 bases from J, the gap between germline ends came to 18 bases. CDR3 loop: CASSPRTAFGSPLHF. CDR3 in DNA: TGTGCCAGCAGCCCTCGGACCGCTTTTGGCTCACCCCTCCACTTT.

This clonotype has only a few counts. This rearrangement joins TRBV10-3 to TRBJ1-5; 9 bases agree with TRBD1. V was clipped by 4 bases and J by 0 bases; unmatched bases: 4. CDR3 length: 16 amino acids. Germline CDR1 reads ENHRY; CDR2 reads SYGVKD. CDR3 in DNA: TGTGCCATCAGTGTGTCGGACAGGGGTAGCAATCAGCCCCAGCATTTT. Protein product: CAISVSDRGSNQPQHF.

The sample holds a few counts of this clonotype. The chain joins TRBV7-9 to TRBJ1-1, with TRBD1 matching over 9 bases. Germline-derived CDR1 and CDR2 are SEHNR and FQNEAQ (reference sequence). The CDR3 spans 13 residues. V trimming: 5 bases; J trimming: 10 bases; junction bases outside the gene matches: 8. The CDR3, as DNA: TGTGCCAGCAGCGGAGGACAGGGGTTTTTAGCTTTCTTT. Protein: CASSGGQGFLAFF.

The sample holds a few counts of this clonotype. V is TRBV7-9 and J is TRBJ2-1, with 12 bases lining up with TRBD2. Germline V gene sequence: CDR1 SEHNR, CDR2 FQNEAQ (reference sequence). This CDR3 contains 16 residues. V trimming: 5 bases; J trimming: 10 bases; junction bases outside the gene matches: 12. The CDR3 nucleotides are TGTGCCAGCAGCCCGTTTCTAGCGGGGGGGCCAGAAGAGCAGTTCTTC. This encodes CASSPFLAGGPEEQFF.

This clonotype was picked up many times. The chain is built from TRBV6-2 or TRBV6-3 and TRBJ2-1, with D hard to call. The CDR3 loop spans 16 amino acids. Germline loops: CDR1 MNHEY, CDR2 SVGEGT. The V end was cut by 0 bases, the J end by 5 bases, with 14 bases between. This CDR3 reads CASSYSESSYNNEQFF. The DNA of the CDR3 is TGTGCCAGCAGTTACTCGGAAAGCTCGTATAACAATGAGCAGTTCTTC.

In this sample, this clonotype turned up a few times. The chain links TRBV12-3 or TRBV12-4 to TRBJ1-5; D ambiguous. Deletions cut 0 bases from V and 0 bases from J, with 6 bases between. This CDR3 comprises 15 residues. CDR3 residues: CASSLAAASNQPQHF. The CDR3, as DNA: TGTGCCAGCAGTTTAGCTGCAGCTAGCAATCAGCCCCAGCATTTT.

The chain uses TRBV7-2 and TRBJ2-3; 8 positions agree with TRBD2. Germline assignment: CDR1 SGHTA and CDR2 FQGNSA. This CDR3 spans 12 amino acids. Trimming at V came to 4 bases and at J to 14 bases, leaving 8 bases not matched to a gene. The CDR3 here is CASSSQRGHGYF. The CDR3 bases are TGTGCCAGCAGCTCTCAGCGGGGGCATGGGTATTTT.

This clonotype has at least ten counts. J is TRBJ1-1 and V is TRBV18; D not certain. Looked up from germline, CDR1 is KGHSH and CDR2 is LQKENI. Trimming took off 8 bases at V and 3 bases at J, with 13 bases between the two ends. The CDR3 totals 13 residues. The CDR3: CASSPPGDTEAFF. CDR3 nucleotides: TGTGCCAGCAGCCCGCCTGGGGACACTGAAGCTTTCTTT.

Regarding this clonotype: This sequence may be a read error, since a much larger clone differs from it by one base. The conserved phenylalanine or tryptophan is not found at the CDR3 terminus, so this likely reflects a read error. The CDR3 region has the DNA TGTGCCAGCAGTCCTACAGGTTGGAAGGCTTTCCTT. Translation: CASSPTGWKAFL. The chain has TRBV28 and TRBJ1-1, with D possibly matching TRBD1 (5 bases). The CDR3 runs 12 residues. Per the germline V gene, CDR1 is MDHEN and CDR2 is SYDVKM. Trimming removed 5 bases from V and 11 bases from J, with 15 bases in between.

This clonotype has only a few counts. This rearrangement joins TRBV9 to TRBJ2-2; TRBD2 might be the D (7 bases). CDR1 is SGDLS, CDR2 YYNGEE, per germline. Deletions cut 4 bases from V and 4 bases from J, with 14 bases between. This CDR3 has 15 amino acids. In DNA form, the CDR3 reads TGTGCCAGCAGCCTCATGGCGGGGGCCACCGGGGAGCTGTTTTTT. Its protein product is CASSLMAGATGELFF.

Ten or more counts support this clonotype. The rearrangement links TRBV5-1 to TRBJ2-5; D gene unclear. The V end was cut by 0 bases, the J end by 2 bases, with 11 bases between. The CDR3 is 15 amino acids. Germline V gene sequence: CDR1 SGHRS, CDR2 YFSETQ. The CDR3 region is CASSLAQTAQETQYF. CDR3 bases: TGCGCCAGCAGCTTGGCCCAAACGGCACAAGAGACCCAGTACTTC.

The chain links TRBV18 to TRBJ1-3; no reliable D call. Trimming pared 2 bases from V and 4 bases from J, leaving 21 bases between. The germline CDR1 and CDR2 sequences are KGHSH and LQKENI. This CDR3 has 18 amino acids. The CDR3 bases are TGTGCCAGCTCACCAGTAGTAGAGGACTTCGTAAGAGGAAACACCATATATTTT. Translating it yields CASSPVVEDFVRGNTIYF.